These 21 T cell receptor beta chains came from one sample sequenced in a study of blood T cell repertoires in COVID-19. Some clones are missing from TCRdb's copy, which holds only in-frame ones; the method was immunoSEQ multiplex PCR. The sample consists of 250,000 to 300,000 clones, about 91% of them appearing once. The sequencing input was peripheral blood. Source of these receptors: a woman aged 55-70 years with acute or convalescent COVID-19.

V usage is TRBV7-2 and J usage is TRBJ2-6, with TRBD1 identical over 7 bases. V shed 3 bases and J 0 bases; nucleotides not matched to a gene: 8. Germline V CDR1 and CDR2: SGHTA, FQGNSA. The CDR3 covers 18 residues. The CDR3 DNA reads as TGTGCCAGCAGCTTTTCGACAGGGCCCGTCTCTGGGGCCAACGTCCTGACTTTC. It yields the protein CASSFSTGPVSGANVLTF.

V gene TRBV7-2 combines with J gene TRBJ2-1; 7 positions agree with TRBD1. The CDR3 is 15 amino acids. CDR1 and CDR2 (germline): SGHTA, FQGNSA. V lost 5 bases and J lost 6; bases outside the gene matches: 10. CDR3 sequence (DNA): TGTGCCAGCAGCCCGGGGACAGTGGGCGTCAATGAGCAGTTCTTC. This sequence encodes CASSPGTVGVNEQFF.

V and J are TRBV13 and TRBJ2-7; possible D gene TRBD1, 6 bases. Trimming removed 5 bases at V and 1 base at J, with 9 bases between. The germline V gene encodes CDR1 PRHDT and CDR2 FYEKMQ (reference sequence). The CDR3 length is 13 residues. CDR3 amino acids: CASSPDSSYEQYF. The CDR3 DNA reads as TGTGCCAGCAGCCCGGACAGTTCCTACGAGCAGTACTTC.

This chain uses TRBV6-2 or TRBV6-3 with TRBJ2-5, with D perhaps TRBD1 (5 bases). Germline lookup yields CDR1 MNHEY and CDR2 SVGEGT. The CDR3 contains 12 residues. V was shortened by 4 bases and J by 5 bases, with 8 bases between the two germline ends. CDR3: CASSFNRETQYF. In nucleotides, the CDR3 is TGTGCCAGCAGTTTCAACAGGGAGACCCAGTACTTC.

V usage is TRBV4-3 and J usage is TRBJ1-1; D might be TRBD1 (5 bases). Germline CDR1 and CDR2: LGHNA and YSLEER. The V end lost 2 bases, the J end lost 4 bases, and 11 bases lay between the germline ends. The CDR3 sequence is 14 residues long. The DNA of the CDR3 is TGCGCCAGCAGCCAATGGCAGGGTGGCACTGAAGCTTTCTTT. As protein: CASSQWQGGTEAFF.

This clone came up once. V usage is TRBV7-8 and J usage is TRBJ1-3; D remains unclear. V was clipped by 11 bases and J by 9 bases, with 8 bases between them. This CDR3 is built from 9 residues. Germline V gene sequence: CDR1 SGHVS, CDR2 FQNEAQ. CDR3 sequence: CAQIATIYF. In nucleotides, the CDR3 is TGTGCCCAGATCGCCACCATATATTTT.

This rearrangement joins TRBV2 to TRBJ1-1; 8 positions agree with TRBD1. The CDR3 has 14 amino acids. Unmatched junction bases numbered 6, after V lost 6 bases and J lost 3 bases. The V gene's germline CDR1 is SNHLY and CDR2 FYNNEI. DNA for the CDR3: TGTGCCAGCAGCGGACAGGGCCTGGACACTGAAGCTTTCTTT. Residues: CASSGQGLDTEAFF.

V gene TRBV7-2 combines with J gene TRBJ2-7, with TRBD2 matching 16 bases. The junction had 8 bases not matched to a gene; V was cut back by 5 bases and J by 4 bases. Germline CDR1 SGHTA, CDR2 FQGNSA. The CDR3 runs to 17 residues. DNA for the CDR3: TGTGCCAGCAGCAAGCCGGGACTAGCGGGGGGGCTATACGAGCAGTACTTC. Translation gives CASSKPGLAGGLYEQYF.

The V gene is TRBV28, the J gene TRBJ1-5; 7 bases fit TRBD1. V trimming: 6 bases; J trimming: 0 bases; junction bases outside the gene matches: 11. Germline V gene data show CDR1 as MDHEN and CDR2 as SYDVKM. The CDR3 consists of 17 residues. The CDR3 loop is CASSTGTEWYSNQPQHF. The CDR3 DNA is TGTGCCAGCAGCACCGGGACAGAGTGGTATAGCAATCAGCCCCAGCATTTT.

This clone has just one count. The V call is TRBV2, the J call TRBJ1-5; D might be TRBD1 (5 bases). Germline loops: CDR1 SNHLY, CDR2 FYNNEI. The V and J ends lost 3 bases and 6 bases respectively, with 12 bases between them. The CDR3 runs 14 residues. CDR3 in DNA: TGTGCCAGCAGTGATGAACTCCAGGGTCAGCCCCAGCATTTT. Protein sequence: CASSDELQGQPQHF.

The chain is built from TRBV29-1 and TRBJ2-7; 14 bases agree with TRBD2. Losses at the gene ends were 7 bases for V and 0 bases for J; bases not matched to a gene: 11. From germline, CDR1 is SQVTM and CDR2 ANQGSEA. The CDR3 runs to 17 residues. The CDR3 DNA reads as TGCAGCGCCCTGGGACTAGCGGGAGAGGTGAGCTCCTACGAGCAGTACTTC. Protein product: CSALGLAGEVSSYEQYF.

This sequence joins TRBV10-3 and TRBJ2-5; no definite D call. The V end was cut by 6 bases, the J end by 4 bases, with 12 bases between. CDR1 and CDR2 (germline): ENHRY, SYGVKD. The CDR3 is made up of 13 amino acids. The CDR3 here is CAISPGRIETQYF. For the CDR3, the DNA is TGTGCCATCAGCCCAGGTCGAATAGAGACCCAGTACTTC.

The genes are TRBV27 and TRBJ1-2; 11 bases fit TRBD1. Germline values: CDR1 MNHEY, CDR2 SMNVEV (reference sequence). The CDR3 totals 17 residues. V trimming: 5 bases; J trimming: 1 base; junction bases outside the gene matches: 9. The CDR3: CASSPFRTGGYNYGYTF. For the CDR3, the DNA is TGTGCCAGCAGTCCGTTCAGGACAGGGGGCTATAACTATGGCTACACCTTC.

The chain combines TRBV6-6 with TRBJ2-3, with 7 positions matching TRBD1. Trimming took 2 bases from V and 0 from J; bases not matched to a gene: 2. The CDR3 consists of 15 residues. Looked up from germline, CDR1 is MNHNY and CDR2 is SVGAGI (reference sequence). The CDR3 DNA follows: TGTGCCAGCAGTTACGACAGGGTGAGCACAGATACGCAGTATTTT. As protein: CASSYDRVSTDTQYF.

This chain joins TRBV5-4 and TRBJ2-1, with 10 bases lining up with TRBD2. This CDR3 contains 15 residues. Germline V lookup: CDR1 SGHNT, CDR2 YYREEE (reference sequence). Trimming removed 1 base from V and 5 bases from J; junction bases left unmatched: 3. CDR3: CASSLNLAGDNEQFF. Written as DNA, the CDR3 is TGTGCCAGCAGCTTGAACCTAGCGGGGGACAATGAGCAGTTCTTC.

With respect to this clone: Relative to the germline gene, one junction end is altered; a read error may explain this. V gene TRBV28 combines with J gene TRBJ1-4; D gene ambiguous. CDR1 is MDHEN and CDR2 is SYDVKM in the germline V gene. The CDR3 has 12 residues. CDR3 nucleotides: TGTGCCAGCAGTTCAAACCCTAAGAAGATTCTGTTT. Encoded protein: CASSSNPKKILF.

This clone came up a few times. CDR3 in amino acids: CASSQGTGGEQFF. The CDR3 region has the DNA TGTGCCAGCAGCCAAGGGACCGGAGGAGAGCAGTTCTTC. The V call is TRBV3-1 (or the pseudogene TRBV3-2), the J call TRBJ2-1, with D maybe TRBD2 (5 bases). Germline CDR1 reads LGHDT; CDR2 reads YNNKEL (reference sequence). Deletions cut 1 base from V and 10 bases from J, with 11 bases between. This CDR3 is built from 13 residues.

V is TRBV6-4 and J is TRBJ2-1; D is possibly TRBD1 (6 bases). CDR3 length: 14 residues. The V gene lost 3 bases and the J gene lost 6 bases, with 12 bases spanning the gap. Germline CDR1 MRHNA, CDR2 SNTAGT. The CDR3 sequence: CASSESQGFNEQFF. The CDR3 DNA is TGTGCCAGCAGTGAATCTCAGGGGTTCAATGAGCAGTTCTTC.

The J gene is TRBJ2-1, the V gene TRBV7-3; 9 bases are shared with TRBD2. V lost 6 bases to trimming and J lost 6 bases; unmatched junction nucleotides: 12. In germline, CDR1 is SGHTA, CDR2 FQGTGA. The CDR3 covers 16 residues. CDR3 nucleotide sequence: TGTGCCAGCAGTCGCGAACCTAGCGGGATAACCAATGAGCAGTTCTTC. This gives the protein CASSREPSGITNEQFF.

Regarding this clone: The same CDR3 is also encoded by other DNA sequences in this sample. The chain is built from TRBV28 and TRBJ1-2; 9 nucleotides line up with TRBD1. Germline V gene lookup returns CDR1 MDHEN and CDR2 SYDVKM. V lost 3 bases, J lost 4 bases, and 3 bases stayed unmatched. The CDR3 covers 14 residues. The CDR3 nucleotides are TGTGCCAGCAGTTTGGACAGGGGTTCCTATGGCTACACCTTC. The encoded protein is CASSLDRGSYGYTF.

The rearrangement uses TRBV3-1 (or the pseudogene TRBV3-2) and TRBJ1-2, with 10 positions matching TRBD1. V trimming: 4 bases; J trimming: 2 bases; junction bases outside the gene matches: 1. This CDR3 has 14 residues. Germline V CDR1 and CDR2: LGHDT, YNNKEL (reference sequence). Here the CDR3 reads CASSPGQGNYGYTF. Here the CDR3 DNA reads TGTGCCAGCAGCCCGGGACAGGGGAACTATGGCTACACCTTC.